This TCR beta chain was obtained from a study of blood T cell repertoires in COVID-19. Per the germline V gene, CDR1 is MGHRA and CDR2 is YSYEKL. The V segment lost 0 bases and the J segment 2 bases; nucleotides outside the gene matches: 7. This CDR3 is built from 17 residues. This table comes from immunoSEQ multiplex PCR, and its TCRdb copy is limited to in-frame clones, with some not included. The data contain over 150,000 clones, roughly 83% of them singletons. The sample taken for sequencing was peripheral blood. The chain is built from TRBV4-1 and TRBJ2-3; the match to TRBD1 covers 8 bases. The TCR originated in an elderly woman with active or convalescent COVID-19. The CDR3 spells CASSQDPGTGLTDTQYF. CDR3 nucleotides: TGCGCCAGCAGCCAAGATCCCGGGACAGGTCTCACAGATACGCAGTATTTT.